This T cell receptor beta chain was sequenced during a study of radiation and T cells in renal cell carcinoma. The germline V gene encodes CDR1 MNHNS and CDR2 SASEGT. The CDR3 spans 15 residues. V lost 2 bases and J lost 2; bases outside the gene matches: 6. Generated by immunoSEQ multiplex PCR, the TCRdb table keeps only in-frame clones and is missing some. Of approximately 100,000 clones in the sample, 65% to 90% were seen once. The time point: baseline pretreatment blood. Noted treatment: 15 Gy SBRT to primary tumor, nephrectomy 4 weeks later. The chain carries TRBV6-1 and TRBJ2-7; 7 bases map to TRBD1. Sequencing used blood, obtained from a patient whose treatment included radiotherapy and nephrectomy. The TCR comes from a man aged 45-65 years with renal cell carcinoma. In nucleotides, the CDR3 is TGTGCCAGCAGTGAATTGCAACAGGGGACCTACGAGCAGTACTTC. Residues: CASSELQQGTYEQYF.